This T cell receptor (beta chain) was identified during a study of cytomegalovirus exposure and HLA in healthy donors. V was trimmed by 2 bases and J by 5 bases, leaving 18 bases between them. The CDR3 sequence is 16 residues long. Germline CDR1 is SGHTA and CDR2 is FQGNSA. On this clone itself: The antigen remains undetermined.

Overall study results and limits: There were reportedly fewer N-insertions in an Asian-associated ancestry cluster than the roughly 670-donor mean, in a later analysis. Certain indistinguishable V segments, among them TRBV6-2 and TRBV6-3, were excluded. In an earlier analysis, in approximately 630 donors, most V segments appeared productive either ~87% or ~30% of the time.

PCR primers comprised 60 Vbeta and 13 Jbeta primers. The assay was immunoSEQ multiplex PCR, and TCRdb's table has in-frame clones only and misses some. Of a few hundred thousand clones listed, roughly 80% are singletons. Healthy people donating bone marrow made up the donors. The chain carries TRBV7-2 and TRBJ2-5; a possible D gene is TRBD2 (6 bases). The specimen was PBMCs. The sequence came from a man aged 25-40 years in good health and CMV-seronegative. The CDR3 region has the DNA TGTGCCAGCAGCTTAAATCCCGGGAGCAATGGGGAGACCCAGTACTTC. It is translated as CASSLNPGSNGETQYF.